Following are 24 T cell receptor beta chains from one sample sequenced in a study of blood T cell repertoires in COVID-19. TCRdb's table, derived via immunoSEQ multiplex PCR, lists solely in-frame clones and lacks some. The data contain around 400,000 clones, 80% to 90% of them seen just once; the ten biggest clones take up roughly 1.2%. Input material: peripheral blood. The receptors were gathered from a man aged 40-49 years with acute or convalescent COVID-19.

The CDR3 sequence: CALGPSYEQYF. The CDR3 DNA follows: TGTGCCTTGGGGCCTTCCTACGAGCAGTACTTC. The V gene is TRBV28, the J gene TRBJ2-7, with D perhaps matching TRBD1 (5 bases). The V gene lost 11 bases and the J gene lost 1 base, with 9 bases spanning the gap. This CDR3 comprises 11 residues. Germline lookup yields CDR1 MDHEN and CDR2 SYDVKM.

The gene calls are TRBV9 and TRBJ1-1; TRBD1 aligns across 8 bases. J was trimmed by 4 bases and V by 0 bases; bases with no gene match: 8. The CDR3 runs 16 residues. Germline assignment: CDR1 SGDLS and CDR2 YYNGEE. The CDR3: CASSVGVPGGPTEAFF. DNA of the CDR3: TGTGCCAGCAGCGTAGGGGTTCCAGGGGGCCCCACTGAAGCTTTCTTT.

The chain joins TRBV14 to TRBJ2-2; possibly TRBD1 for D (5 bases). V gave up 4 bases and J gave up 1 base, with 10 bases separating them. The length of the CDR3 is 15 residues. Germline assignment: CDR1 SGHDN and CDR2 FVKESK. This CDR3 is CASSRGGGNTGELFF. In DNA form, the CDR3 reads TGTGCCAGCAGCCGGGGCGGCGGGAACACCGGGGAGCTGTTTTTT. Filled out from reference TRBV14 and TRBJ2-2, the complete variable domain reads EAGVTQFPSHSVIEKGQTVTLRCDPISGHDNLYWYRRVMGKEIKFLLHFVKESKQDESGMPNNRFLAERTGGTYSTLKVQPAELEDSGVYFCASSRGGGNTGELFFGEGSRLTVL.

The chain employs TRBV19 and TRBJ1-2, with D maybe TRBD1 (6 bases). The germline V and J ends were trimmed by 3 bases and 10 bases, with 24 bases remaining between them. The CDR3 extends over 16 amino acids. Germline lookup yields CDR1 LNHDA and CDR2 SQIVND (reference sequence). The CDR3: CASSISTGLTGGYYTF. DNA of the CDR3: TGTGCCAGTAGTATCTCGACAGGACTAACCGGGGGGTACTACACCTTC.

The J gene is TRBJ1-2, the V gene TRBV29-1, with 7 bases identical to TRBD1. V trimming: 7 bases; J trimming: 6 bases; junction bases outside the gene matches: 11. The CDR3 covers 13 residues. Germline CDR1 is SQVTM and CDR2 is ANQGSEA. The CDR3, as DNA: TGCAGCGCTGACTACAGGGGAGGCGATGGCTACACCTTC. This codes for CSADYRGGDGYTF.

The rearrangement uses TRBV28 and TRBJ2-3, with unresolved D. Germline CDR1 MDHEN, CDR2 SYDVKM. V lost 10 bases and J lost 4, with 18 bases in between. The CDR3 is 14 amino acids. The CDR3 region is CATRRNSPPDTQYF. CDR3 DNA: TGTGCCACTCGCAGGAATTCTCCCCCAGATACGCAGTATTTT.

The chain joins TRBV19 to TRBJ2-7; 9 bases map to TRBD1. Germline V CDR1 and CDR2: LNHDA, SQIVND (reference sequence). V was clipped by 3 bases and J by 6 bases; unmatched bases: 3. This CDR3 spans 13 amino acids. This chain's CDR3 is CASSMGQGTEQYF. The CDR3 region has the DNA TGTGCCAGTAGTATGGGACAGGGTACCGAGCAGTACTTC.

The chain has TRBV9 and TRBJ1-2; D not certain. The germline gives CDR1 SGDLS, CDR2 YYNGEE. The length of the CDR3 is 13 residues. Trimming shortened V by 3 bases and J by 3 bases, and 9 bases separated the two germline ends. For the CDR3, the DNA is TGTGCCAGCAGCGGCACAGATGACTATGGCTACACCTTC. It translates to CASSGTDDYGYTF.

This clone was seen a single time. V gene TRBV7-9 combines with J gene TRBJ1-2; tentatively, D is TRBD1 (5 bases). Trimming removed 4 bases from V and 2 bases from J, with 14 bases in between. Germline CDR1 reads SEHNR; CDR2 reads FQNEAQ (reference sequence). CDR3 length: 15 amino acids. The CDR3 here is CASSSSRTGNYGYTF. The CDR3 DNA reads TGTGCCAGCAGCTCAAGTCGAACAGGAAACTATGGCTACACCTTC. The whole variable domain, remainder taken from reference TRBV7-9 and TRBJ1-2, is DTGVSQNPRHKITKRGQNVTFRCDPISEHNRLYWYRQTLGQGPEFLTYFQNEAQLEKSRLLSDRFSAERPKGSFSTLEIQRTEQGDSAMYLCASSSSRTGNYGYTFGSGTRLTVV.

The rearrangement joins TRBV7-8 to TRBJ1-1, with D possibly matching TRBD1 (6 bases). The CDR3 contains 18 residues. The V gene lost 5 bases and the J gene lost 7 bases, with 29 bases spanning the gap. CDR1 and CDR2 from the germline V gene are SGHVS and FQNEAQ. The CDR3 is CASSHPAGGLNAGLEAFF. CDR3 DNA sequence: TGTGCCAGCAGCCACCCAGCGGGGGGGCTGAACGCCGGACTTGAAGCTTTCTTT.

V gene TRBV19 combines with J gene TRBJ1-2, with 7 bases that match TRBD1. The CDR3 is 15 residues long. CDR1 and CDR2 from the germline V gene are LNHDA and SQIVND (reference sequence). With V trimmed by 4 bases and J by 8 bases, 13 bases remained unmatched. The CDR3 DNA sequence: TGTGCCAGTAGTACACCAGACAGGGAAGGACAGGGCTACACCTTC. This sequence encodes CASSTPDREGQGYTF.

The chain links TRBV6-5 to TRBJ2-7; possibly TRBD2 for D (5 bases). The germline gives CDR1 MNHEY, CDR2 SVGAGI. The length of the CDR3 is 12 residues. The V gene lost 10 bases and the J gene lost 2 bases, with 12 bases spanning the gap. The CDR3 DNA sequence: TGTGCCACCAAGGGAGACCCCTACGAGCAGTACTTC. Translating it yields CATKGDPYEQYF.

The chain couples TRBV7-3 to TRBJ2-1, with TRBD2 identical over 7 bases. CDR3 length equals 15 residues. V shed 2 bases, J shed 6 bases, and the junction held 7 bases outside the gene matches. Germline V gives CDR1 SGHTA, CDR2 FQGTGA. The CDR3 DNA is TGTGCCAGCAGCTTAGGCGGGACTACAGGCAATGAGCAGTTCTTC. The encoded protein is CASSLGGTTGNEQFF.

The count of this clone is one. The V gene is TRBV5-6, the J gene TRBJ1-4; 7 bases map to TRBD1. J gave up 4 bases and V 4 bases, and 7 bases lay outside the gene matches. The CDR3 sequence is 15 residues long. Germline V gene lookup returns CDR1 SGHDT and CDR2 YYEEEE. The DNA of the CDR3 is TGTGCCAGCAGCGGGGGGACAGCGGATAATGAAAAACTGTTTTTT. Protein: CASSGGTADNEKLFF.

The CDR3 loop is CASSRLAGGHEQFF. CDR3 bases: TGTGCCAGCAGCCGGCTAGCGGGGGGGCATGAGCAGTTCTTC. V usage is TRBV3-1 (or the pseudogene TRBV3-2) and J usage is TRBJ2-1; 12 bases match TRBD2. The CDR3 is 14 residues long. Germline CDR1 reads LGHDT; CDR2 reads YNNKEL (reference sequence). V shed 4 bases and J 8 bases; nucleotides not matched to a gene: 3.

A word on this clone: The same CDR3 is also encoded by other DNA sequences in this sample. The chain is built from TRBV5-1 and TRBJ1-2; 8 bases are shared with TRBD1. CDR1 is SGHRS, CDR2 YFSETQ, per germline. The CDR3 length is 13 residues. The junction had 6 bases not matched to a gene; V was cut back by 4 bases and J by 7 bases. The CDR3 loop is CASSPGQGGGYTF. In DNA form, the CDR3 reads TGCGCCAGCAGCCCCGGACAGGGAGGTGGCTACACCTTC.

This chain links TRBV25-1 with TRBJ1-5; 7 bases line up with TRBD1. Trimming took 4 bases from V and 3 from J; bases not matched to a gene: 6. This CDR3 has 15 amino acids. Germline lookup yields CDR1 MGHDK and CDR2 SYGVNS. CDR3 coding DNA: TGTGCCAGCAGTGCCACAGGGGACCTCAATCAGCCCCAGCATTTT. Its translation: CASSATGDLNQPQHF.

The genes are TRBV28 and TRBJ2-7, with D possibly TRBD1 on 5 matching bases. Germline lookup yields CDR1 MDHEN and CDR2 SYDVKM. The CDR3 extends over 14 amino acids. V lost 7 bases, J lost 5 bases, and 18 bases lay in between. CDR3 protein: CASTQEWVGHEQYF. The CDR3 DNA reads TGTGCCAGCACACAGGAGTGGGTCGGCCACGAGCAGTACTTC.

The chain has TRBV4-1 and TRBJ2-7, with 9 bases that match TRBD1. The CDR3 has 15 amino acids. Trimming cost V 3 bases and J 2 bases; bases outside gene matches: 5. The germline CDR1 and CDR2 sequences are MGHRA and YSYEKL. CDR3 DNA: TGCGCCAGCAGCCAGGGAGGACAGGGGACCTACGAGCAGTACTTC. Translation gives CASSQGGQGTYEQYF.

DNA of the CDR3: TGTGCCAGCTCACCTTCTGGGCCGGGACAGGGGTTTGGTGAGCAGTTCTTC. It codes for CASSPSGPGQGFGEQFF. This sequence joins TRBV18 and TRBJ2-1, with 10 bases matching TRBD1. The length of the CDR3 is 17 residues. Germline V gene lookup returns CDR1 KGHSH and CDR2 LQKENI. V shed 3 bases, J shed 9 bases, and the junction held 14 bases outside the gene matches.

The rearrangement joins TRBV5-6 to TRBJ1-6, with 7 bases lining up with TRBD1. Losses at the gene ends were 4 bases for V and 6 bases for J; bases not matched to a gene: 7. The length of the CDR3 is 15 residues. CDR1 and CDR2 (germline): SGHDT, YYEEEE. CDR3 sequence: CASSGGTVSNSPLHF. CDR3 nucleotides: TGTGCCAGCAGCGGGGGGACAGTTAGTAATTCACCCCTCCACTTT.

This chain links TRBV19 with TRBJ2-4; 9 bases fit TRBD1. The germline CDR1 and CDR2 sequences are LNHDA and SQIVND (reference sequence). The CDR3 has 16 residues. Trimming at V came to 0 bases and at J to 0 bases, leaving 0 bases not matched to a gene. Here the CDR3 reads CASSIETGGAKNIQYF. The CDR3 nucleotides read TGTGCCAGTAGTATAGAGACAGGGGGAGCCAAAAACATTCAGTACTTC.

The V and J genes are TRBV4-1 and TRBJ2-7; tentatively, D is TRBD1 (5 bases). There are 14 residues in the CDR3. Trimming shortened V by 2 bases and J by 3 bases, and 11 bases separated the two germline ends. Germline V gene data show CDR1 as MGHRA and CDR2 as YSYEKL. The CDR3 protein is CASSQPRRDYEQYF. Here the CDR3 DNA reads TGCGCCAGCAGCCAACCCCGCAGGGACTACGAGCAGTACTTC.

The chain links TRBV28 to TRBJ1-3; D is uncertain. Germline loops: CDR1 MDHEN, CDR2 SYDVKM. V lost 4 bases to trimming and J lost 2 bases, with 12 bases between them. CDR3 size: 15 residues. CDR3 bases: TGTGCCAGCAGTTCCGGGAGGTCGACTGGAAACACCATATATTTT. Amino acid sequence: CASSSGRSTGNTIYF.